The present T cell receptor (beta chain) was sequenced within a study of blood T cells in healthy people across ages. The study, taken as a whole, reports: The study found TCR beta diversity correlated strongly with naive T cell percentage.

Extraction yielded at least 5 micrograms of total RNA per sample. Trimming took 1 base from V and 2 from J, leaving 12 bases between them. From germline, CDR1 is KGHSH and CDR2 LQKENI. The CDR3 contains 16 residues. It was with a sample-barcoded 5' primer and a J-beta primer mix that a second PCR of about 7 to 12 cycles was run. A single record per CDR3 protein comes from TCRdb applying MiXCR to the 5' RACE reads. The sample shows roughly 1.5 million distinct CDR3 sequences, approximately 39% of them seen only once. This clonotype has a count of ten or more. The target antigen is unknown. The gene calls are TRBV18 and TRBJ1-5; D is perhaps TRBD1 (6 bases). The TCR was taken from a young woman in good health. Material: blood. CDR3 nucleotide sequence: TGTGCCAGCTCACCACTGGGGGGGCGAGGCAATCAGCCCCAGCATTTT. Amino acid sequence: CASSPLGGRGNQPQHF.